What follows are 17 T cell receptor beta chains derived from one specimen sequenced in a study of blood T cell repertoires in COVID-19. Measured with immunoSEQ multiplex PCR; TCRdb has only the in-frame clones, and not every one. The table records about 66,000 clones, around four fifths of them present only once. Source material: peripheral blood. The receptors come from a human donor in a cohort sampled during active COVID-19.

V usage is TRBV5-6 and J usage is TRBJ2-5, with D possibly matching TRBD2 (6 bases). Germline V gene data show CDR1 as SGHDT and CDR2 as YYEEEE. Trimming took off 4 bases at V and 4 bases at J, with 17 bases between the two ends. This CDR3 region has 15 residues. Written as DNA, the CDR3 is TGTGCCAGCAGCCCGGGGGTCGGGGTTGGAGAGACCCAGTACTTC. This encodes CASSPGVGVGETQYF.

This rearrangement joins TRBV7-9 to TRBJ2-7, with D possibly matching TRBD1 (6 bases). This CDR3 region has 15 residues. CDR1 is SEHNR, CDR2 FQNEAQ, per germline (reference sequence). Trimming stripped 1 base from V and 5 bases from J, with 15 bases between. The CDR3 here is CASSLDWGRGNEQYF. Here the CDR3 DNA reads TGTGCCAGCAGCTTAGATTGGGGCAGGGGCAACGAGCAGTACTTC.

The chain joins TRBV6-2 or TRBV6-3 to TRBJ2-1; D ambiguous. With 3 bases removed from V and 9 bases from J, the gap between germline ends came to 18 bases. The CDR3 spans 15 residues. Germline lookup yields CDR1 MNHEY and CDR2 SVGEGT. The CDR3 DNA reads TGTGCCAGCAGTTATTCCAGGAAGATCGTACCTGAGCAGTTCTTC. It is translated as CASSYSRKIVPEQFF.

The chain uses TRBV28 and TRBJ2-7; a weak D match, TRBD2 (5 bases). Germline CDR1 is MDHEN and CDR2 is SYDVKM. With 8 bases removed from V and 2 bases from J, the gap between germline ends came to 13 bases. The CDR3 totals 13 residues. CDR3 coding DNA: TGTGCCAGCCTGGCGGGTGGGGCCTACGAGCAGTACTTC. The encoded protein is CASLAGGAYEQYF.

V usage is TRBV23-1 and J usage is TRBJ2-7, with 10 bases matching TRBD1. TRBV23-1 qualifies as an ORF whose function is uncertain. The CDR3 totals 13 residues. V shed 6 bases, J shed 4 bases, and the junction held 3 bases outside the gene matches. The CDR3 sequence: CASRRGQGYEQYF. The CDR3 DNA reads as TGCGCCAGCAGAAGGGGACAGGGGTACGAGCAGTACTTC.

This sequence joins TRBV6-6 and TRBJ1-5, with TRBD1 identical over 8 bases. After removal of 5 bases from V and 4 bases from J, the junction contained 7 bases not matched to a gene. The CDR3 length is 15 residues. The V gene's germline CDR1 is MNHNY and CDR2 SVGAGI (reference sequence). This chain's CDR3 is CASSPGQGGNQPQHF. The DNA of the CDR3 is TGTGCCAGCAGTCCTGGACAGGGCGGGAATCAGCCCCAGCATTTT.

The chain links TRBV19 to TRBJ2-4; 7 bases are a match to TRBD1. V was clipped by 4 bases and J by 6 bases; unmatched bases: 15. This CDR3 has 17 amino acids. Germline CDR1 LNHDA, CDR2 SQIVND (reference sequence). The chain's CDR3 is CASSRSGQPQPGNIQYF. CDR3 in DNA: TGTGCCAGTAGTAGATCGGGACAGCCTCAGCCTGGAAACATTCAGTACTTC. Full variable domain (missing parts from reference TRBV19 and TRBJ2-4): DGGITQSPKYLFRKEGQNVTLSCEQNLNHDAMYWYRQDPGQGLRLIYYSQIVNDFQKGDIAEGYSVSREKKESFPLTVTSAQKNPTAFYLCASSRSGQPQPGNIQYFGAGTRLSVL.

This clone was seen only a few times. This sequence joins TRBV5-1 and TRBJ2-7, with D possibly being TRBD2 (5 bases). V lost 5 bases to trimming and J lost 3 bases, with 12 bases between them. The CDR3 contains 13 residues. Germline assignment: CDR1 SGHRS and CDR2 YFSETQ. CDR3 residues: CASRNEGSYEQYF. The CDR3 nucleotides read TGCGCCAGCAGGAATGAGGGCAGCTACGAGCAGTACTTC.

The CDR3 sequence: CASSPHARGSGANVLTF. In DNA, the CDR3 is TGTGCCAGCAGCCCTCACGCTCGGGGCTCTGGGGCCAACGTCCTGACTTTC. The chain recombines TRBV3-1 (or the pseudogene TRBV3-2) with TRBJ2-6, with D possibly being TRBD2 (5 bases). This CDR3 has 17 residues. CDR1 is LGHDT and CDR2 is YNNKEL in the germline V gene (reference sequence). The V end lost 4 bases, the J end lost 0 bases, and 13 bases lay between the germline ends.

Here the CDR3 reads CASSSRDRGEGQPQHF. For the CDR3, the DNA is TGTGCCAGCAGTTCCCGGGACAGGGGAGAGGGTCAGCCCCAGCATTTT. This chain connects TRBV6-5 to TRBJ1-5, with 10 bases matching TRBD1. V lost 4 bases, J lost 6 bases, and 9 bases stayed unmatched. Germline V CDR1 and CDR2: MNHEY, SVGAGI. The CDR3 length is 16 residues.

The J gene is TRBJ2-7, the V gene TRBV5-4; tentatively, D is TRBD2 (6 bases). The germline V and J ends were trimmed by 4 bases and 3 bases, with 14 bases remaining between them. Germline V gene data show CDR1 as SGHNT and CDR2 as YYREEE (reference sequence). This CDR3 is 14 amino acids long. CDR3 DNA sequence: TGTGCCAGCAGCCCGGCGGGACTCCTCTACGAGCAGTACTTC. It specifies CASSPAGLLYEQYF.

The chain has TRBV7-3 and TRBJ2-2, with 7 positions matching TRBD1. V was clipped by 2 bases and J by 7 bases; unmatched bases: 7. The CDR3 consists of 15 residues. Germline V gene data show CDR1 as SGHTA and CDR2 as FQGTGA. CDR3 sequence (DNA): TGTGCCAGCAGCTTAGAGGGGGCGAGAGTCGGGGAGCTGTTTTTT. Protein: CASSLEGARVGELFF.

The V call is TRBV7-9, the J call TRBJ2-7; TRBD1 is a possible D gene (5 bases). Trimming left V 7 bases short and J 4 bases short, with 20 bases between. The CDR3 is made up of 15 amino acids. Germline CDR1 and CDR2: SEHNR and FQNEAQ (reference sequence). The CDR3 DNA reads TGTGCCAGCACCGCATCGGGCAGGGTGTTGTACGAGCAGTACTTC. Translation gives CASTASGRVLYEQYF.

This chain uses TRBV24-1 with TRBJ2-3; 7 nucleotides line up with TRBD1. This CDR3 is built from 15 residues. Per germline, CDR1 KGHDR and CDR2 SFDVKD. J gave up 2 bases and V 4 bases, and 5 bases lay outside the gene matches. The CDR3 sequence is CATSEKGGFTDTQYF. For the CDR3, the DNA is TGTGCCACCAGTGAAAAAGGGGGCTTCACAGATACGCAGTATTTT.

The CDR3 nucleotides read TGCGCCAGCAGCTTGGAAGGGGTCAGCAATCAGCCCCAGCATTTT. Protein product: CASSLEGVSNQPQHF. The chain couples TRBV5-1 to TRBJ1-5, with a possible D match to TRBD1 (5 bases). The CDR3 length is 15 residues. V lost 0 bases and J 1 base, leaving 8 bases between the germline ends. Germline V gives CDR1 SGHRS, CDR2 YFSETQ.

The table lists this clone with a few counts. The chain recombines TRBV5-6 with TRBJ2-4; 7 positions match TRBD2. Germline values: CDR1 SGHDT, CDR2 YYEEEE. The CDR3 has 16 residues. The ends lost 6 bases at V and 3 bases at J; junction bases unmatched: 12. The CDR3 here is CASTIYLAAGKNIQYF. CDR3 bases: TGTGCCAGCACCATCTATCTAGCGGCGGGCAAAAACATTCAGTACTTC.

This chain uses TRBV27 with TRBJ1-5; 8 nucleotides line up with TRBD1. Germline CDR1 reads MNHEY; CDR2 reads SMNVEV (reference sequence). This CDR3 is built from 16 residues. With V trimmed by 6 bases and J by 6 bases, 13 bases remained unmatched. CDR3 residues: CASSLGQGALGQPQHF. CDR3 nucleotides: TGTGCCAGCAGCCTGGGCCAGGGGGCTTTAGGTCAGCCCCAGCATTTT.